This T cell receptor beta chain was captured by sequencing in a study of OX40 agonist ivuxolimab in advanced cancers. Across the whole study: Two patients with cutaneous melanoma and one with hepatocellular carcinoma, three in total, showed partial responses. Study findings and constraints: By week 6 at 0.1 to 3.0 mg/kg, blood CD4+ and CD8+ T cells had expanded clonally. Still undetermined is the antigen specificity of the expanded peripheral T cells.

Remarks on this clone: Its antigen is undetermined.

The assay was immunoSEQ multiplex PCR, and TCRdb's table has in-frame clones only and misses some. Of 70,000 or so clones listed, approximately 93% are singletons. In germline, CDR1 is LNHNV, CDR2 YYDKDF (reference sequence). V lost 7 bases, J lost 6 bases, and 16 bases stayed unmatched. This CDR3 region has 17 residues. The chain recombines TRBV15 with TRBJ2-2, with 8 nucleotides matching TRBD2. Sequenced material: CD4+ or CD8+ T cells sorted from blood, taken in a trial of the OX40 agonist ivuxolimab. The TCR originated in an adult with an advanced solid tumor such as melanoma, head and neck, liver or kidney cancer. The CDR3 DNA follows: TGTGCCACCACGCCCGGGACTAGTTCCTTCCCCCCCGGGGAGCTGTTTTTT. Translated: CATTPGTSSFPPGELFF.